These 3 T cell receptor beta chains share one sample of origin, sequenced in a study of blood T cell repertoires in COVID-19. The method was immunoSEQ multiplex PCR; TCRdb's version includes in-frame clones alone and lacks a portion of them. The data hold a few hundred thousand clones, with about 89% observed a single time. Sequenced material: PBMCs or T cells enriched from blood (not recorded which). These receptors were obtained from a woman in her 40s who had been exposed to COVID-19.

This clone was seen a handful of times. The chain employs TRBV10-1 and TRBJ2-2, with 11 bases aligning to TRBD2. The CDR3 contains 17 residues. After removal of 0 bases from V and 6 bases from J, the junction contained 6 bases not matched to a gene. Germline V gene sequence: CDR1 WNHNN, CDR2 SYGVQD (reference sequence). The CDR3 reads CASSESGLAGPAGELFF. The CDR3 nucleotides read TGCGCCAGCAGTGAGTCCGGACTAGCGGGCCCCGCCGGGGAGCTGTTTTTT.

This chain uses TRBV5-6 with TRBJ1-2; 8 bases are a match to TRBD1. The CDR3 is 15 amino acids. Germline loops: CDR1 SGHDT, CDR2 YYEEEE. The ends lost 4 bases at V and 6 bases at J; junction bases unmatched: 11. The CDR3 coding sequence is TGTGCCAGCAGCCGAGTTGGACAGGGTATCGATGGCTACACCTTC. It translates to CASSRVGQGIDGYTF.

The chain carries TRBV19 and TRBJ1-1; 7 nucleotides agree with TRBD1. This CDR3 is built from 14 residues. Germline V lookup: CDR1 LNHDA, CDR2 SQIVND (reference sequence). V lost 7 bases to trimming and J lost 1 base; unmatched junction nucleotides: 6. DNA of the CDR3: TGTGCCAGTACCTTACAGGGGCCGAACACTGAAGCTTTCTTT. Translating gives CASTLQGPNTEAFF.